Following are 14 T cell receptor beta chains from one sample sequenced in a study of T cells in Graves' hyperthyroidism and ophthalmopathy. RNA transcripts gave rise to amplified TCR beta CDR3 regions. The HTBI set primed first-round TCR CDR3 RT-PCR. In TCRdb, the multiplex PCR reads were re-called with MiXCR into one record per CDR3 protein. The sample has around 290,000 distinct CDR3 sequences; about an eighth are singletons. Sequencing was done on a sample of blood. The source of these receptors is a woman aged 30 to 39 with Graves' hyperthyroidism that later progressed to Graves' ophthalmopathy.

The J gene is TRBJ2-7, the V gene TRBV6-1; D assignment may be TRBD1 or TRBD2 (5 bases each). CDR1 is MNHNS, CDR2 SASEGT, per germline. Trimming cost V 3 bases and J 9 bases, with 15 bases left between them. The CDR3 spans 13 residues. The CDR3 is CASSDPRTGGQYF. For the CDR3, the DNA is TGTGCCAGCAGTGATCCCCGAACAGGAGGGCAGTACTTC.

This clonotype has ten or more counts. J is TRBJ1-5 and V is TRBV7-2; D uncertain. Trimming took off 6 bases at V and 4 bases at J, with 13 bases between the two ends. The CDR3 sequence is 14 residues long. CDR1 is SGHTA, CDR2 FQGNSA, per germline. The CDR3 DNA follows: TGTGCCAGCAGTGACGTAGGAGGGAATCAGCCCCAGCATTTT. The encoded protein is CASSDVGGNQPQHF.

The table lists this clonotype with many counts. The V and J genes are TRBV27 and TRBJ2-7, with D perhaps TRBD1 (6 bases). Trimming stripped 8 bases from V and 7 bases from J, with 21 bases between. The CDR3 is made up of 14 amino acids. Germline V gives CDR1 MNHEY, CDR2 SMNVEV (reference sequence). The CDR3 DNA follows: TGTGCCAGCGCGGTTTTGGGAGTGCAGGGGGAGCAGTACTTC. Protein product: CASAVLGVQGEQYF.

J is TRBJ2-1 and V is TRBV20-1; TRBD2 agrees at 10 bases. CDR3 size: 16 residues. Unmatched junction bases numbered 8, after V lost 6 bases and J lost 0 bases. Germline V gene lookup returns CDR1 DFQATT and CDR2 SNEGSKA (reference sequence). In DNA form, the CDR3 reads TGCAGTGCCCAGAAGGCTAGCGGGAGCTCCTACAATGAGCAGTTCTTC. It translates to CSAQKASGSSYNEQFF.

The chain is built from TRBV7-2 and TRBJ2-4; perhaps TRBD2 as D (5 bases). CDR3 size: 15 residues. Per germline, CDR1 SGHTA and CDR2 FQGNSA. V was clipped by 1 base and J by 7 bases, with 14 bases between them. CDR3 DNA sequence: TGTGCCAGCAGCTTAGTTGGAGGAGGAGGTAACATTCAGTACTTC. This gives the protein CASSLVGGGGNIQYF.

The rearrangement uses TRBV20-1 and TRBJ2-7, with 11 bases identical to TRBD2. Germline CDR1 DFQATT, CDR2 SNEGSKA (reference sequence). V dropped 3 bases and J dropped 4; count of bases not matched to a gene: 11. The CDR3 runs 16 residues. The CDR3 region is CSARSFSGRERYEQYF. The CDR3 nucleotides are TGCAGTGCTAGGAGTTTTAGCGGGAGGGAAAGATACGAGCAGTACTTC.

Turning to this clonotype: This may be a read error: a much more frequent sequence differs by one nucleotide. The CDR3 DNA reads TGTGCCAGCAATCTCGGGGAGGCCAACGTCCTGACTTTC. Its protein product is CASNLGEANVLTF. The chain couples TRBV12-3 or TRBV12-4 to TRBJ2-6; maybe TRBD2 (5 bases). Trimming stripped 7 bases from V and 6 bases from J, with 10 bases between. The CDR3 runs to 13 residues.

This chain joins TRBV2 and TRBJ1-3; no clear D. This CDR3 comprises 15 residues. Germline V gene data show CDR1 as SNHLY and CDR2 as FYNNEI. V was shortened by 4 bases and J by 3 bases, with 13 bases between the two germline ends. CDR3 in amino acids: CASSGSPENGNTIYF. The DNA of the CDR3 is TGTGCCAGCAGTGGTAGTCCCGAAAATGGAAACACCATATATTTT. The variable domain in full, completed from reference TRBV2 and TRBJ1-3, reads EPEVTQTPSHQVTQMGQEVILRCVPISNHLYFYWYRQILGQKVEFLVSFYNNEISEKSEIFDDQFSVERPDGSNFTLKIRSTKLEDSAMYFCASSGSPENGNTIYFGEGSWLTVV.

This clonotype was detected only a few times. This may come from a read error, since a much larger clone is one base off. The chain links TRBV7-2 to TRBJ2-1; D is possibly TRBD2 (6 bases). This CDR3 is 15 amino acids long. CDR1 is SGHTA and CDR2 is FQGNSA in the germline V gene. The CDR3 DNA reads as TGTGCCAGCAGCTTTGGCGGGGTCTCCTACAATGAGCAGCTCTTC. It yields the protein CASSFGGVSYNEQLF.

This clonotype was seen repeatedly, ten times or more. This chain uses TRBV7-2 with TRBJ2-1; TRBD2 agrees at 12 bases. Germline CDR1 and CDR2: SGHTA and FQGNSA. There are 15 residues in the CDR3. The V segment lost 9 bases and the J segment 8 bases; nucleotides outside the gene matches: 11. CDR3 sequence (DNA): TGTGCCAGTCTGGCGACTAGCGGGAGTCACCATGAGCAGTTCTTC. This translates into CASLATSGSHHEQFF. The variable domain in full, with the rest retrieved from reference TRBV7-2 and TRBJ2-1, is GAGVSQSPSNKVTEKGKDVELRCDPISGHTALYWYRQSLGQGLEFLIYFQGNSAPDKSGLPSDRFSAERTGGSVSTLTIQRTQQEDSAVYLCASLATSGSHHEQFFGPGTRLTVL.

CDR3 sequence reads: CASSLAGGENTGELFF. The CDR3 DNA is TGTGCCAGCAGCTTAGCTGGGGGAGAGAACACCGGGGAGCTGTTTTTT. The V gene is TRBV5-4, the J gene TRBJ2-2, with D possibly called TRBD1 or TRBD2 (5 bases each). Trimming took off 2 bases at V and 1 base at J, with 12 bases between the two ends. CDR3 size: 16 residues. Germline CDR1 is SGHNT and CDR2 is YYREEE (reference sequence).

The V call is TRBV9, the J call TRBJ2-4; TRBD2 is a possible D gene (6 bases). CDR1 is SGDLS, CDR2 YYNGEE, per germline. The CDR3 runs 13 residues. The V gene lost 4 bases and the J gene lost 8 bases, with 13 bases spanning the gap. The CDR3 spells CASSPLALDIQYF. The CDR3 bases are TGTGCCAGCAGCCCACTAGCATTAGACATTCAGTACTTC.

The V call is TRBV4-1, the J call TRBJ2-7; no firm D call. The length of the CDR3 is 17 residues. V lost 0 bases to trimming and J lost 3 bases, with 18 bases between them. Germline CDR1 and CDR2: MGHRA and YSYEKL. CDR3 protein: CASSQEAGIGFLYEQYF. The DNA of the CDR3 is TGCGCCAGCAGCCAAGAGGCTGGGATTGGATTCCTCTACGAGCAGTACTTC.

This clonotype was detected many times. The chain links TRBV7-3 to TRBJ2-7; TRBD2 matches 9 bases. Per the germline V gene, CDR1 is SGHTA and CDR2 is FQGTGA. J lost 4 bases, V lost 5 bases, and 21 bases had no gene match. CDR3 length: 19 amino acids. The CDR3 protein is CASSLYPPGGTSSLYEQYF. As DNA, the CDR3 is TGTGCCAGCAGCCTCTACCCCCCTGGGGGGACTAGCTCCCTTTACGAGCAGTACTTC.